These T cell receptor beta chains were read from a single sample in a study of shared clonotypes between healthy human individuals. This table comes from immunoSEQ multiplex PCR, and its TCRdb copy is limited to in-frame clones, with some not included. The data contain 2 million to 3 million clones, 93% of them singletons. Sequencing input: naive CD4+ T cells from PBMCs. The source of these receptors is a man between 18 and 35 years old in good health. Some clones in this sample may be carry-over from other donors' samples. Each CDR3 is given with its conserved first and last residue. A D gene is named only where the DNA matches it firmly. Only some rows state a clone size, as once, few, many or a class for expanded clones.

d_call: TRBD2; clone_size: -; v_call: TRBV14; j_call: TRBJ2-4; cdr3_aa: CASSQADGLAASWAKNIQYF; cdr3_nt: TGTGCCAGCAGCCAGGCGGATGGACTAGCGGCCAGCTGGGCCAAAAACATTCAGTACTTC
d_call: -; clone_size: -; v_call: TRBV7-3; j_call: TRBJ1-1; cdr3_aa: CASSVTPEGRTMAFF; cdr3_nt: TGTGCCAGCAGCGTAACACCCGAGGGGCGGACTATGGCTTTCTTT
d_call: -; clone_size: -; v_call: TRBV7-2; j_call: TRBJ1-3; cdr3_aa: CASTRNRGNTIYF; cdr3_nt: TGTGCCAGCACGCGCAACCGTGGAAACACCATATATTTT
d_call: -; clone_size: -; v_call: TRBV5-1; j_call: TRBJ1-1; cdr3_aa: CASSLARGGPNEAFF; cdr3_nt: TGCGCCAGCAGCTTGGCCAGGGGAGGTCCAAATGAAGCTTTCTTT
d_call: -; clone_size: -; v_call: TRBV2; j_call: TRBJ2-5; cdr3_aa: CASSVGAWLAGQETQYF; cdr3_nt: TGTGCCAGCAGTGTCGGGGCCTGGCTAGCAGGGCAAGAGACCCAGTACTTC
d_call: -; clone_size: -; v_call: TRBV27; j_call: TRBJ2-7; cdr3_aa: CASSLARGLEQYF; cdr3_nt: TGTGCCAGCAGTTTAGCCAGGGGCCTCGAGCAGTACTTC
d_call: -; clone_size: -; v_call: TRBV28; j_call: TRBJ2-5; cdr3_aa: CASRSYREPWETQYF; cdr3_nt: TGTGCCAGCAGATCTTACAGGGAGCCTTGGGAGACCCAGTACTTC
d_call: TRBD1; clone_size: -; v_call: TRBV7-9; j_call: TRBJ2-3; cdr3_aa: CASSLDRTGPDTQYF; cdr3_nt: TGTGCCAGCAGCTTAGACAGGACAGGGCCAGATACGCAGTATTTT
d_call: -; clone_size: -; v_call: TRBV7-9; j_call: TRBJ2-2; cdr3_aa: CASSLVFQGPLPNTGELFF; cdr3_nt: TGTGCCAGCAGCTTAGTATTCCAGGGGCCGCTTCCGAACACCGGGGAGCTGTTTTTT
d_call: TRBD1; clone_size: -; v_call: TRBV19; j_call: TRBJ2-6; cdr3_aa: CASRTLDRVHSGANVLTF; cdr3_nt: TGTGCCAGCAGGACGCTGGACAGGGTTCATTCTGGGGCCAACGTCCTGACTTTC
d_call: -; clone_size: -; v_call: TRBV25-1; j_call: TRBJ1-2; cdr3_aa: CASSSPVPGRNYGYTF; cdr3_nt: TGTGCCAGCAGTAGTCCTGTTCCGGGCCGTAACTATGGCTACACCTTC
d_call: -; clone_size: -; v_call: TRBV6-1; j_call: TRBJ1-5; cdr3_aa: CASQTDRRVQHF; cdr3_nt: TGTGCCAGCCAGACTGACAGGCGGGTCCAGCATTTT
d_call: -; clone_size: -; v_call: TRBV5-4; j_call: TRBJ2-7; cdr3_aa: CASSLEQTPYEQYF; cdr3_nt: TGTGCCAGCAGCTTGGAACAGACCCCCTACGAGCAGTACTTC
d_call: -; clone_size: -; v_call: TRBV5-1; j_call: TRBJ1-1; cdr3_aa: CASAPRGLMNTEAFF; cdr3_nt: TGCGCCAGCGCCCCTCGGGGGCTCATGAACACTGAAGCTTTCTTT
d_call: TRBD1; clone_size: -; v_call: TRBV4-1; j_call: TRBJ2-1; cdr3_aa: CASSPGTAFNNEQFF; cdr3_nt: TGCGCCAGCAGCCCCGGGACAGCTTTCAACAATGAGCAGTTCTTC
d_call: TRBD2; clone_size: -; v_call: TRBV30; j_call: TRBJ2-5; cdr3_aa: CAWSGGGETQYF; cdr3_nt: TGTGCCTGGAGTGGGGGAGGGGAGACCCAGTACTTC
d_call: -; clone_size: -; v_call: TRBV6-5; j_call: TRBJ2-1; cdr3_aa: CASSPPDRVYNEQFF; cdr3_nt: TGTGCCAGCAGTCCCCCGGACAGAGTCTACAATGAGCAGTTCTTC
d_call: TRBD1; clone_size: -; v_call: TRBV10-3; j_call: TRBJ1-1; cdr3_aa: CATRQGLGNTEAFF; cdr3_nt: TGTGCCACCAGACAGGGTCTAGGAAACACTGAAGCTTTCTTT
d_call: TRBD2; clone_size: -; v_call: TRBV11-2; j_call: TRBJ2-7; cdr3_aa: CASSSHNRLAGGREQYF; cdr3_nt: TGTGCCAGCAGCTCGCATAACCGACTAGCGGGAGGGAGGGAGCAGTACTTC
d_call: -; clone_size: -; v_call: TRBV7-8; j_call: TRBJ1-2; cdr3_aa: CASSLEREETDYNYGYTF; cdr3_nt: TGTGCCAGCAGCTTAGAAAGGGAGGAGACAGACTATAACTATGGCTACACCTTC
d_call: -; clone_size: -; v_call: TRBV7-9; j_call: TRBJ1-1; cdr3_aa: CASSSETWGEAFF; cdr3_nt: TGTGCCAGCAGCTCCGAGACTTGGGGGGAAGCTTTCTTT
d_call: TRBD2; clone_size: -; v_call: TRBV9; j_call: TRBJ2-5; cdr3_aa: CASSSTGLAGVETQYF; cdr3_nt: TGTGCCAGCAGCTCCACGGGACTAGCGGGAGTTGAGACCCAGTACTTC
d_call: TRBD1; clone_size: -; v_call: TRBV14; j_call: TRBJ2-7; cdr3_aa: CASSPTGVEQYF; cdr3_nt: TGTGCCAGCAGCCCGACAGGGGTCGAGCAGTACTTC
d_call: TRBD2; clone_size: -; v_call: TRBV5-4; j_call: TRBJ2-2; cdr3_aa: CASSLGGRWFTGELFF; cdr3_nt: TGTGCCAGCAGCTTGGGCGGGAGATGGTTCACCGGGGAGCTGTTTTTT
d_call: TRBD2; clone_size: -; v_call: TRBV28; j_call: TRBJ2-5; cdr3_aa: CASSLPSGETQYF; cdr3_nt: TGTGCCAGCAGTTTACCTAGCGGAGAGACCCAGTACTTC
d_call: TRBD1; clone_size: -; v_call: TRBV28; j_call: TRBJ1-5; cdr3_aa: CASTDRGGNQPQHF; cdr3_nt: TGTGCCAGCACCGACAGGGGAGGCAATCAGCCCCAGCATTTT
d_call: -; clone_size: few; v_call: TRBV6-5; j_call: TRBJ1-1; cdr3_aa: CASSYSNSAGTEAFF; cdr3_nt: TGTGCCAGCAGTTACTCGAATAGTGCCGGCACTGAAGCTTTCTTT
d_call: -; clone_size: -; v_call: TRBV2; j_call: TRBJ1-1; cdr3_aa: CASSSESNTEAFF; cdr3_nt: TGTGCCAGCAGTTCTGAGTCGAACACTGAAGCTTTCTTT
d_call: -; clone_size: -; v_call: TRBV6-6; j_call: TRBJ1-5; cdr3_aa: CASSYSWGGNQPQHF; cdr3_nt: TGTGCCAGCAGTTACTCGTGGGGGGGGAATCAGCCCCAGCATTTT
d_call: -; clone_size: -; v_call: TRBV27; j_call: TRBJ1-1; cdr3_aa: CASTPKWGSHEAFF; cdr3_nt: TGTGCCAGCACCCCGAAGTGGGGGTCACATGAAGCTTTCTTT
d_call: -; clone_size: -; v_call: TRBV5-1; j_call: TRBJ2-1; cdr3_aa: CASSLVATANNEQFF; cdr3_nt: TGCGCCAGCAGCTTGGTGGCGACTGCGAACAATGAGCAGTTCTTC
d_call: -; clone_size: -; v_call: TRBV28; j_call: TRBJ2-1; cdr3_aa: CASTLDSYNEQFF; cdr3_nt: TGTGCCAGCACCTTGGACAGTTACAATGAGCAGTTCTTC
d_call: -; clone_size: -; v_call: TRBV21-1; j_call: TRBJ2-1; cdr3_aa: CASSTRNGHCSYNEQFF; cdr3_nt: TGTGCCAGCAGCACGAGGAACGGACACTGCTCCTACAATGAGCAGTTCTTC
d_call: -; clone_size: -; v_call: TRBV5-1; j_call: TRBJ1-1; cdr3_aa: CASSLVVGGTEAFF; cdr3_nt: TGCGCCAGCAGCTTGGTAGTGGGGGGCACTGAAGCTTTCTTT
d_call: TRBD2; clone_size: -; v_call: TRBV9; j_call: TRBJ2-7; cdr3_aa: CASSVDPGRDYEQYF; cdr3_nt: TGTGCCAGCAGCGTAGATCCCGGGAGGGACTACGAGCAGTACTTC
d_call: -; clone_size: -; v_call: TRBV27; j_call: TRBJ2-3; cdr3_aa: CASSSARDTQYF; cdr3_nt: TGTGCCAGCAGTTCCGCTAGGGATACGCAGTATTTT
d_call: -; clone_size: -; v_call: TRBV7-9; j_call: TRBJ2-7; cdr3_aa: CASSLAGGRSYEQYF; cdr3_nt: TGTGCCAGCAGCTTAGCGGGCGGCCGCTCCTACGAGCAGTACTTC
d_call: -; clone_size: -; v_call: TRBV28; j_call: TRBJ2-7; cdr3_aa: CASSPGRSYEQYF; cdr3_nt: TGTGCCAGCAGTCCCGGACGGAGCTACGAGCAGTACTTC
d_call: -; clone_size: -; v_call: TRBV6-6; j_call: TRBJ2-6; cdr3_aa: CASSPDVKRANVLTF; cdr3_nt: TGTGCCAGCAGTCCAGACGTGAAGCGAGCCAACGTCCTGACTTTC
d_call: TRBD1; clone_size: -; v_call: TRBV14; j_call: TRBJ1-4; cdr3_aa: CASSQAPQGVWEKLFF; cdr3_nt: TGTGCCAGCAGCCAAGCCCCACAGGGGGTTTGGGAAAAACTGTTTTTT
d_call: -; clone_size: -; v_call: TRBV28; j_call: TRBJ2-4; cdr3_aa: CASRPGNDPKGNIQYF; cdr3_nt: TGTGCCAGCAGACCCGGGAACGATCCCAAGGGGAACATTCAGTACTTC
d_call: -; clone_size: -; v_call: TRBV11-2; j_call: TRBJ2-3; cdr3_aa: CASSARLDSSTDTQYF; cdr3_nt: TGTGCCAGCAGCGCAAGACTAGATTCTAGCACAGATACGCAGTATTTT
d_call: -; clone_size: -; v_call: TRBV5-1; j_call: TRBJ2-7; cdr3_aa: CASSLGVQAYEQYF; cdr3_nt: TGCGCCAGCAGCTTGGGGGTACAAGCCTACGAGCAGTACTTC
d_call: TRBD1; clone_size: -; v_call: TRBV28; j_call: TRBJ1-1; cdr3_aa: CASSPYAPGQEAFF; cdr3_nt: TGTGCCAGCAGTCCCTACGCCCCGGGACAGGAAGCTTTCTTT
d_call: -; clone_size: -; v_call: TRBV18; j_call: TRBJ2-6; cdr3_aa: CASSLRDASSGANVLTF; cdr3_nt: TGTGCCAGCTCACTCCGAGACGCATCCTCTGGGGCCAACGTCCTGACTTTC